One sample yielded the 6 T cell receptor beta chains listed below, sequenced in a study of blood T cell repertoires in COVID-19. Using immunoSEQ multiplex PCR, the repertoire was profiled, and TCRdb retains in-frame clones only, with some absent. The sample consists of approximately 130,000 clones, around 88% of them appearing once. Sequenced material: peripheral blood. These receptors were taken from a woman aged 50 to 60 who had recovered from COVID-19.

The V call is TRBV18, the J call TRBJ2-7, with 8 bases lining up with TRBD1. Germline V gene data show CDR1 as KGHSH and CDR2 as LQKENI. V was clipped by 5 bases and J by 6 bases; unmatched bases: 9. CDR3 size: 14 residues. CDR3 coding DNA: TGTGCCAGCTCAGTAAACCAGGGGGCCGGCGAGCAGTACTTC. This encodes CASSVNQGAGEQYF.

The rearrangement links TRBV5-1 to TRBJ1-6, with D perhaps TRBD1 (5 bases). Trimming cost V 0 bases and J 0 bases, with 7 bases left between them. Germline CDR1 reads SGHRS; CDR2 reads YFSETQ. CDR3 length equals 16 residues. The CDR3 reads CASSLDDSSYNSPLHF. The CDR3 DNA reads as TGCGCCAGCAGCTTGGATGACAGCTCCTATAATTCACCCCTCCACTTT.

The chain combines TRBV2 with TRBJ1-1, with D maybe TRBD1 (5 bases). V lost 6 bases, J lost 5 bases, and 19 bases lay in between. The germline gives CDR1 SNHLY, CDR2 FYNNEI. CDR3 size: 15 residues. The CDR3 sequence: CASRPGEGVGTEAFF. The CDR3, as DNA: TGTGCCAGCAGACCGGGGGAGGGAGTGGGGACTGAAGCTTTCTTT.

J is TRBJ1-6 and V is TRBV5-1; TRBD1 matches at 8 bases. Germline V gene lookup returns CDR1 SGHRS and CDR2 YFSETQ. Germline trimming cut 0 bases from V and 8 bases from J; bases unmatched to any gene: 10. This CDR3 comprises 17 residues. The DNA for the CDR3 is TGCGCCAGCAGCTTGGACGTCCAGGGGGCGTCTTATTCACCCCTCCACTTT. Its protein is CASSLDVQGASYSPLHF.

The chain uses TRBV5-1 and TRBJ2-7; 7 bases are a match to TRBD1. The ends lost 4 bases at V and 0 bases at J; junction bases unmatched: 4. Germline CDR1 reads SGHRS; CDR2 reads YFSETQ. There are 14 residues in the CDR3. This CDR3 reads CASSGGQTSYEQYF. CDR3 nucleotide sequence: TGCGCCAGCAGCGGGGGACAGACCTCCTACGAGCAGTACTTC.

This clone was found a few times. The V and J genes are TRBV11-3 and TRBJ2-1, with D maybe TRBD1 (6 bases). The CDR3 covers 15 residues. V was trimmed by 5 bases and J by 6 bases, leaving 17 bases between them. Germline CDR1 reads SGHNT; CDR2 reads YENEEA. This CDR3 is CASSPATGLGNEQFF. CDR3 DNA sequence: TGTGCCAGCAGCCCCGCGACAGGTTTAGGCAATGAGCAGTTCTTC.